This TCR beta chain was identified during a study of T cell responses to AZD1222 COVID-19 vaccine. Libraries were prepared by immunoSEQ multiplex PCR; TCRdb keeps only in-frame clonotypes and omits some of them. The table lists more than 120,000 clones, roughly nine tenths of them singletons. Overall study findings and caveats: In all cases, repertoires were sampled only after the peak T cell response.

There are a few counts of this clone. Its antigen remains unknown. Doses given second, at about 4 or about 12 weeks, were pooled. J gave up 7 bases and V 8 bases, and 10 bases lay outside the gene matches. The CDR3 totals 15 residues. CDR1 is LNHDA, CDR2 SQIVND, per germline (reference sequence). This chain links TRBV19 with TRBJ1-5, with 11 bases fitting TRBD1. The starting material was peripheral blood, obtained 28 days after the second AZD1222 dose. The TCR was taken from an adult who received the AZD1222 COVID-19 vaccine. The CDR3 loop reads CASGDRGAFMQPQHF. CDR3 nucleotide sequence: TGTGCCAGTGGGGACAGGGGGGCTTTTATGCAGCCCCAGCATTTT.